The 30 T cell receptor beta chains below were found in one sample sequenced in a study of cytomegalovirus exposure and HLA in healthy donors. With 60 Vbeta and 13 Jbeta primers, the PCR was carried out. Here immunoSEQ multiplex PCR was the method, and the copy in TCRdb shows in-frame clones only, minus some. The data contain 95,000 to 150,000 clones, under 20% of them singletons. Sequenced sample: PBMCs. These receptors came from a female donor in good health and CMV-seropositive.

The V and J genes are TRBV5-5 and TRBJ2-1; 9 bases are a match to TRBD2. The CDR3 sequence is 16 residues long. With 0 bases clipped from V and 8 bases from J, the junction kept 9 bases outside the gene matches. Germline V gene data show CDR1 as SGHKS and CDR2 as YYEKEE (reference sequence). This CDR3 is CASSLGTSAGGYEQFF. In DNA, the CDR3 is TGTGCCAGCAGCTTGGGGACTAGCGCCGGAGGGTATGAGCAGTTCTTC.

There are a few counts of this clone. DNA of the CDR3: TGTGCCAGCAGTGAACAGGGGAGTTCCTACGAGCAGTACTTC. Translation gives CASSEQGSSYEQYF. V usage is TRBV6-1 and J usage is TRBJ2-7, with D perhaps TRBD1 (6 bases). V was pared by 2 bases and J by 1 base, with 9 bases between. CDR1 and CDR2 (germline): MNHNS, SASEGT. The CDR3 contains 14 residues.

This clone occurred a few times. V is TRBV27 and J is TRBJ1-2; D remains ambiguous. Germline CDR1 is MNHEY and CDR2 is SMNVEV (reference sequence). Trimming took 1 base from V and 5 from J, leaving 8 bases between them. The CDR3 length is 13 residues. The CDR3 DNA is TGTGCCAGCAGTTTATATCCGGGGTATGGCTACACCTTC. This sequence encodes CASSLYPGYGYTF.

This chain connects TRBV5-1 to TRBJ1-2; 9 positions match TRBD1. The V and J ends lost 4 bases and 7 bases, in that order; junction bases with no gene match: 8. There are 14 residues in the CDR3. Germline CDR1 SGHRS, CDR2 YFSETQ. The CDR3 sequence is CASSAQGARFGYTF. CDR3 DNA sequence: TGCGCCAGCAGCGCACAGGGGGCGCGTTTTGGCTACACCTTC.

The chain employs TRBV9 and TRBJ1-5; a weak D match, TRBD1 (5 bases). Per the germline V gene, CDR1 is SGDLS and CDR2 is YYNGEE. This CDR3 spans 15 amino acids. V lost 0 bases, J lost 4 bases, and 11 bases lay in between. CDR3 nucleotide sequence: TGTGCCAGCAGCGTAGGATGGGGGACTAATCAGCCCCAGCATTTT. Encoded protein: CASSVGWGTNQPQHF.

This clone has only a few counts. The chain couples TRBV9 to TRBJ2-2, with D possibly being TRBD1 (5 bases). V lost 0 bases and J lost 1, with 7 bases in between. Germline V gene data show CDR1 as SGDLS and CDR2 as YYNGEE. This CDR3 region has 15 residues. The CDR3 region is CASSVVGRNTGELFF. In DNA, the CDR3 is TGTGCCAGCAGCGTAGTGGGGCGGAACACCGGGGAGCTGTTTTTT. Drawing the rest from reference TRBV9 and TRBJ2-2, the complete variable domain is DSGVTQTPKHLITATGQRVTLRCSPRSGDLSVYWYQQSLDQGLQFLIQYYNGEERAKGNILERFSAQQFPDLHSELNLSSLELGDSALYFCASSVVGRNTGELFFGEGSRLTVL.

The CDR3 protein is CASRAGGRSYEQYF. The CDR3 DNA reads as TGTGCCAGCAGAGCAGGGGGTAGGAGCTACGAGCAGTACTTC. The J gene is TRBJ2-7, the V gene TRBV6-5, with 7 bases lining up with TRBD1. The trim removed 6 bases at V and 3 bases at J, leaving 8 bases unmatched. The CDR3 contains 14 residues. The germline V gene encodes CDR1 MNHEY and CDR2 SVGAGI.

The sample holds a few counts of this clone. The gene calls are TRBV7-9 and TRBJ1-2; 11 bases align to TRBD1. V was pared by 5 bases and J by 8 bases, with 13 bases of the junction left unmatched. CDR3 length equals 16 residues. The germline CDR1 and CDR2 sequences are SEHNR and FQNEAQ (reference sequence). This chain's CDR3 is CASSPWTGGISRGYTF. As DNA, the CDR3 is TGTGCCAGCAGCCCTTGGACAGGGGGCATATCGAGGGGCTACACCTTC. Based on the CDR3 plus reference TRBV7-9 and TRBJ1-2, the full variable domain is DTGVSQNPRHKITKRGQNVTFRCDPISEHNRLYWYRQTLGQGPEFLTYFQNEAQLEKSRLLSDRFSAERPKGSFSTLEIQRTEQGDSAMYLCASSPWTGGISRGYTFGSGTRLTVV.

This rearrangement joins TRBV2 to TRBJ1-2; a possible D gene is TRBD1 (6 bases). V lost 6 bases and J lost 8, with 19 bases in between. The CDR3 runs to 14 residues. Germline V gives CDR1 SNHLY, CDR2 FYNNEI. CDR3 region: CASSDTGPRGGYTF. The DNA of the CDR3 is TGTGCCAGCAGCGACACAGGGCCCCGTGGAGGCTACACCTTC.

This clone appeared a few times. The chain has TRBV5-1 and TRBJ2-7; D not certain. The V and J ends lost 5 bases and 4 bases respectively, with 10 bases between them. Germline assignment: CDR1 SGHRS and CDR2 YFSETQ. The CDR3 length is 12 residues. CDR3 sequence reads: CASRLTEYEQYF. DNA for the CDR3: TGCGCCAGCAGGTTAACAGAGTACGAGCAGTACTTC.

The rearrangement uses TRBV27 and TRBJ1-2; 8 nucleotides match TRBD1. Trimming took 2 bases from V and 3 from J; bases not matched to a gene: 8. There are 16 residues in the CDR3. Germline V gene data show CDR1 as MNHEY and CDR2 as SMNVEV (reference sequence). Written as DNA, the CDR3 is TGTGCCAGCAGTTTACTTCTCAGGGGGCAGTACTATGGCTACACCTTC. Translation gives CASSLLLRGQYYGYTF.

The rearrangement joins TRBV6-5 to TRBJ2-7, with 7 bases aligning to TRBD1. This CDR3 is built from 14 residues. V was clipped by 2 bases and J by 3 bases; unmatched bases: 4. The V gene's germline CDR1 is MNHEY and CDR2 SVGAGI. Here the CDR3 DNA reads TGTGCCAGCAGTTACGGGCAGGGGGTCTACGAGCAGTACTTC. This translates into CASSYGQGVYEQYF.

CDR3 region: CASSQAKTSGSGNEQFF. CDR3 nucleotide sequence: TGCGCCAGCAGCCAAGCGAAGACTAGCGGGAGTGGGAATGAGCAGTTCTTC. The chain is built from TRBV4-3 and TRBJ2-1; the match to TRBD2 covers 12 bases. CDR1 is LGHNA and CDR2 is YSLEER in the germline V gene. The CDR3 covers 17 residues. Trimming took 1 base from V and 7 from J; bases not matched to a gene: 8.

This chain connects TRBV10-3 to TRBJ1-1; no clear D gene. Germline V gene sequence: CDR1 ENHRY, CDR2 SYGVKD. Trimming cost V 5 bases and J 4 bases, with 14 bases left between them. This CDR3 region has 14 residues. The CDR3 sequence is CAISYRGAGTEAFF. The CDR3 region has the DNA TGTGCCATCAGTTATCGGGGAGCTGGCACTGAAGCTTTCTTT.

CDR3 in DNA: TGTGCCAGTAGTATCACCAACGCGGGAGGGCCACAAGAGACCCAGTACTTC. This sequence encodes CASSITNAGGPQETQYF. The rearrangement uses TRBV19 and TRBJ2-5, with 9 positions matching TRBD2. With 3 bases clipped from V and 2 bases from J, the junction kept 10 bases outside the gene matches. Germline V gene data show CDR1 as LNHDA and CDR2 as SQIVND (reference sequence). The CDR3 loop spans 17 amino acids.

This clone turned up a few times. V usage is TRBV4-1 and J usage is TRBJ2-1; 9 bases map to TRBD2. Trimming removed 2 bases from V and 2 bases from J; junction bases left unmatched: 1. The CDR3 has 15 amino acids. Germline V gene data show CDR1 as MGHRA and CDR2 as YSYEKL. CDR3 bases: TGCGCCAGCAGCCAAATAGCGGGAGCCTACAATGAGCAGTTCTTC. Translating gives CASSQIAGAYNEQFF.

The rearrangement joins TRBV30 to TRBJ2-1, with D uncertain. The CDR3 loop spans 13 amino acids. Trimming removed 1 base from V and 0 bases from J, with 4 bases in between. Germline assignment: CDR1 GTSNPN and CDR2 SVGIG (reference sequence). CDR3 sequence: CAWSDSSYNEQFF. CDR3 nucleotide sequence: TGTGCCTGGAGTGACAGCTCCTACAATGAGCAGTTCTTC.

In its sample, this clone was seen a few times. The chain employs TRBV28 and TRBJ1-5, with TRBD1 matching over 7 bases. The CDR3 spans 14 residues. Germline-derived CDR1 and CDR2 are MDHEN and SYDVKM. Germline trimming cut 6 bases from V and 4 bases from J; bases unmatched to any gene: 6. The CDR3 reads CASSEQTGNQPQHF. CDR3 sequence (DNA): TGTGCCAGCAGCGAACAGACAGGGAATCAGCCCCAGCATTTT.

The chain couples TRBV5-4 to TRBJ2-3; TRBD2 aligns across 7 bases. The V and J ends lost 6 bases and 3 bases, in that order; junction bases with no gene match: 10. Germline V gives CDR1 SGHNT, CDR2 YYREEE (reference sequence). The CDR3 has 15 amino acids. In nucleotides, the CDR3 is TGTGCCAGCATCATGAGGGTCGGGGGGACAGATACGCAGTATTTT. This sequence encodes CASIMRVGGTDTQYF.

In DNA, the CDR3 is TGTGCCAGCAGCCAAGATTCCCAGAGCGGCGAGCAGTACTTC. It translates to CASSQDSQSGEQYF. The chain employs TRBV4-2 and TRBJ2-7; the D gene is possibly TRBD2 (5 bases). This CDR3 comprises 14 residues. Germline values: CDR1 LGHNA, CDR2 YNFKEQ. The ends were cut back, 0 bases at V and 6 bases at J, with 12 bases in the middle.

This clone was seen more than once but under ten times. Here the CDR3 DNA reads TGTGCCAGCAGCGTCGGGACATTTGTTTATGGCTACACCTTC. Amino acids: CASSVGTFVYGYTF. The genes are TRBV7-2 and TRBJ1-2; tentative D call: TRBD1 (6 bases). From germline, CDR1 is SGHTA and CDR2 FQGNSA. The V gene lost 5 bases and the J gene lost 5 bases, with 15 bases spanning the gap. The length of the CDR3 is 14 residues.

The chain links TRBV5-1 to TRBJ1-1; no reliable D call. CDR3 length: 16 amino acids. Trimming took off 0 bases at V and 0 bases at J, with 12 bases between the two ends. Looked up from germline, CDR1 is SGHRS and CDR2 is YFSETQ. This CDR3 is CASSLVPHYMNTEAFF. The CDR3 DNA sequence: TGCGCCAGCAGCTTGGTTCCCCATTACATGAACACTGAAGCTTTCTTT. The complete variable domain, with remaining parts taken from reference TRBV5-1 and TRBJ1-1, reads KAGVTQTPRYLIKTRGQQVTLSCSPISGHRSVSWYQQTPGQGLQFLFEYFSETQRNKGNFPGRFSGRQFSNSRSEMNVSTLELGDSALYLCASSLVPHYMNTEAFFGQGTRLTVV.

The chain recombines TRBV4-2 with TRBJ2-7; TRBD1 matches 7 bases. The germline V gene has CDR1 LGHNA and CDR2 YNFKEQ. Losses at the gene ends were 6 bases for V and 0 bases for J; bases not matched to a gene: 8. CDR3 length equals 15 residues. CDR3 sequence reads: CASSQGVDSSYEQYF. The CDR3 DNA is TGTGCCAGCAGTCAGGGGGTGGATAGCTCCTACGAGCAGTACTTC.

This clone was seen a few times. The V and J genes are TRBV27 and TRBJ2-7, with TRBD1 matching over 10 bases. The trim removed 0 bases at V and 5 bases at J, leaving 7 bases unmatched. The CDR3 totals 16 residues. CDR1 and CDR2 from the germline V gene are MNHEY and SMNVEV (reference sequence). CDR3 residues: CASSLSPGQGFNEQYF. For the CDR3, the DNA is TGTGCCAGCAGTTTATCGCCGGGACAGGGGTTCAACGAGCAGTACTTC.

This chain connects TRBV19 to TRBJ2-6, with D possibly being TRBD1 (6 bases). CDR3 length: 18 residues. Between the trimmed V and J ends, which lost 3 bases and 0 bases, there was a span of 15 bases. Germline V CDR1 and CDR2: LNHDA, SQIVND (reference sequence). The CDR3: CASSIARQVSSGANVLTF. DNA for the CDR3: TGTGCCAGTAGTATCGCCCGACAGGTTAGCTCTGGGGCCAACGTCCTGACTTTC.

This clone was observed a handful of times. The chain has TRBV15 and TRBJ2-6; 8 bases line up with TRBD1. The CDR3 loop spans 16 amino acids. CDR1 and CDR2 from the germline V gene are LNHNV and YYDKDF (reference sequence). The V segment lost 3 bases and the J segment 4 bases; nucleotides outside the gene matches: 5. CDR3 coding DNA: TGTGCCACCAGCAGGACAGGGGTTACGGGGGCCAACGTCCTGACTTTC. Translating gives CATSRTGVTGANVLTF.

The chain employs TRBV6-5 and TRBJ1-2; D is unclear. CDR3 length: 15 residues. Germline lookup yields CDR1 MNHEY and CDR2 SVGAGI. V gave up 0 bases and J gave up 5 bases, with 13 bases separating them. As DNA, the CDR3 is TGTGCCAGCAGTTACTCGAGGGCAGCCGCTTATGGCTACACCTTC. This translates into CASSYSRAAAYGYTF.

This clone was detected a few times. The V gene is TRBV7-2, the J gene TRBJ2-2; possible D gene TRBD2, 5 bases. In germline, CDR1 is SGHTA, CDR2 FQGNSA. The CDR3 length is 15 residues. Trimming left V 5 bases short and J 4 bases short, with 14 bases between. The DNA of the CDR3 is TGTGCCAGCAGCCCGATTACTAGTGGCACCGGGGAGCTGTTTTTT. Protein: CASSPITSGTGELFF.

This rearrangement joins TRBV2 to TRBJ1-4; D is possibly TRBD1 (5 bases). The CDR3 spans 14 residues. Trimming shortened V by 3 bases and J by 5 bases, and 10 bases separated the two germline ends. Germline V lookup: CDR1 SNHLY, CDR2 FYNNEI. The DNA of the CDR3 is TGTGCCAGCAGTGACGGGGGGAGCAATGAAAAACTGTTTTTT. It specifies CASSDGGSNEKLFF.

There are a few counts of this clone. This chain connects TRBV18 to TRBJ1-2; D gene unclear. This CDR3 spans 13 amino acids. Germline values: CDR1 KGHSH, CDR2 LQKENI. V shed 6 bases and J shed 6 bases, with 14 bases lying between them. The CDR3, as DNA: TGTGCCAGCTCCCTCGACAATTTTAATGGCTACACCTTC. Amino acid sequence: CASSLDNFNGYTF. The full variable domain, rest sourced from reference TRBV18 and TRBJ1-2, is NAGVMQNPRHLVRRRGQEARLRCSPMKGHSHVYWYRQLPEEGLKFMVYLQKENIIDESGMPKERFSAEFPKEGPSILRIQQVVRGDSAAYFCASSLDNFNGYTFGSGTRLTVV.